A selection of T cell receptor beta chains follows, all from one sample in a study of beta chain features in type 1 diabetes. The table came from immunoSEQ multiplex PCR; TCRdb's copy has only in-frame clones and leaves some out. The repertoire holds a few hundred thousand clones, with roughly an eighth as singletons. Sequencing was carried out using naive CD4+ T cells from blood. The receptors here all came from a woman between 18 and 29 years old with type 1 diabetes. Both conserved end residues are part of each CDR3. The D gene is left open where the match is weak. For some rows the clone size is stated as once, few or many, or as a class when expanded; others skip it.

TGTGCCAGCAGCCCCCGACTAGCGGGAGTTGTTTCAGCCAAAAACATTCAGTACTTC CASSPRLAGVVSAKNIQYF TRBD2 TRBV7-9 19 . TRBJ2-4
TGCGCCAGCAGCTTGGGTTTATGGGAGCCGGTGGACTTC CASSLGLWEPVDF . TRBV5-1 13 . TRBJ2-7
TGTGCCAGCAGTTTCTCGCAGGGACAATTCTACGAGCAGTACTTC CASSFSQGQFYEQYF . TRBV6-5 15 . TRBJ2-7
TGTGCCAGCAGCAAAGGGGAAGAGGGGGCTGGGGAGACCCAGTACTTC CASSKGEEGAGETQYF . TRBV21-1 16 . TRBJ2-5
TGTGCCAGTAGTATAGGACAGGGGCAACACGAGCAGTACTTC CASSIGQGQHEQYF TRBD1 TRBV19 14 . TRBJ2-7
TGCGCCAGCAGCCTCACGTTCCGGGGGGCGCTTGGAAACACCATATATTTT CASSLTFRGALGNTIYF . TRBV4-3 17 . TRBJ1-3
TGTGCCAGCTCACCACCGACAGGGCCAGGTGAAAAACTGTTTTTT CASSPPTGPGEKLFF TRBD1 TRBV18 15 few TRBJ1-4
TGTGCCAGCAGCTTCAGTGTGAACACCGGGGAGCTGTTTTTT CASSFSVNTGELFF . TRBV11-3 14 . TRBJ2-2
TGTGCCAGCAGAATTCTGGCGGGACTCAACACCGGGGAGCTGTTTTTT CASRILAGLNTGELFF . TRBV13 16 once TRBJ2-2
TGTGCCAGCAGCGTTAGCGGGAGGGGTGTTCGGGAGCAGTTCTTC CASSVSGRGVREQFF TRBD2 TRBV7-9 15 . TRBJ2-1
TGTGCCAGCAGCTGGCTAGCGGGGGTTGGGGAGCAGTACTTC CASSWLAGVGEQYF TRBD2 TRBV7-2 14 few TRBJ2-7
TGTGCCAGCAGTTATTTACGGGCAGGGAGGCCAGATACGCAGTATTTT CASSYLRAGRPDTQYF . TRBV27 16 few TRBJ2-3
TGTGCCAGCAGTCTTACGGGTCAGCCCCAGCATTTT CASSLTGQPQHF . TRBV16 12 . TRBJ1-5
TGTGCCAGCAGTGAACTAGCGGCTGGGGCCAACGTCCTGACTTTC CASSELAAGANVLTF TRBD2 TRBV6-1 15 . TRBJ2-6
TGTGCCAGTAGTATTTGGACAGGAAGGGGGTCACCCCTCCACTTT CASSIWTGRGSPLHF TRBD1 TRBV19 15 few TRBJ1-6
TGTGCCAGCAGTTTAATCGGGGAAGGAGGGAGGCAGCCCCAGCATTTT CASSLIGEGGRQPQHF . TRBV28 16 few TRBJ1-5
TGTGCCAGCAGCTTAGCGCTGACCGGGACAGGGACTGAAGCTTTCTTT CASSLALTGTGTEAFF TRBD1 TRBV7-9 16 few TRBJ1-1
TGCGCCAGCAGGCCTCTGGACAGGGGTTACAATGAGCAGTTCTTC CASRPLDRGYNEQFF TRBD1 TRBV5-1 15 few TRBJ2-1
TGTGCCAGCAGTTCCCCGGGACTGACCTACGAGCAGTACTTC CASSSPGLTYEQYF . TRBV28 14 . TRBJ2-7
TGCGCGATGGGGGACAGGGACCGAACAGATACGCAGTATTTT CAMGDRDRTDTQYF TRBD1 TRBV10-2 14 . TRBJ2-3
TGTGCCAGCAGCTTAGCCCTCGGACAGGGGTCGGACGAGCAGTACTTC CASSLALGQGSDEQYF TRBD1 TRBV7-6 16 few TRBJ2-7
TGCGCCAGCAGCTATCTTTCTAGCGGGGGCCCTTACAATGAGCAGTTCTTC CASSYLSSGGPYNEQFF TRBD2 TRBV5-1 17 . TRBJ2-1
TGTGCCAGCAGCTTGACTACCCCACTAGTAGATACGCAGTATTTT CASSLTTPLVDTQYF . TRBV11-2 15 . TRBJ2-3
TGTGCCAGCAGCCAAGGAGGGAGGTATGAGCAGTTCTTC CASSQGGRYEQFF . TRBV14 13 few TRBJ2-1
TGTGCCAGCAGCCAAGATGGAGCAGGACAGGAAAAACTGTTTTTT CASSQDGAGQEKLFF . TRBV4-2 15 . TRBJ1-4
TGCGCCAGCAGCCCAGGACACGATGTCTCCTACGAGCAGTACTTC CASSPGHDVSYEQYF . TRBV5-1 15 few TRBJ2-7
TGTGCCACCAGCAGAGATCCGCGGGGCTACGAGCAGTACTTC CATSRDPRGYEQYF . TRBV15 14 . TRBJ2-7
TGCGCCAGCAGCCAAGATGTCGGGAGCGAGACCCAGTACTTC CASSQDVGSETQYF . TRBV4-1 14 . TRBJ2-5
TGTGCTAGCAGCTTAGCAATGGGCGCCGGGGAGCTGTTTTTT CASSLAMGAGELFF . TRBV7-7 14 . TRBJ2-2
TGTGCCAGCTCGGGGGGAGAAAAACTGTTTTTT CASSGGEKLFF . TRBV2 11 few TRBJ1-4
TGTGCCAGCAGCCTGAGACAGGTATCCCCCTACGAGCAGTACTTC CASSLRQVSPYEQYF . TRBV27 15 . TRBJ2-7
TGTGCCAGCAGCTCCTCATCAGGGGTGCAGTACTTC CASSSSSGVQYF . TRBV7-3 12 few TRBJ2-7
TGTGCCAGCAGCCGGCGGGGGAGGGCAGATACGCAGTATTTT CASSRRGRADTQYF TRBD2 TRBV6-5 14 few TRBJ2-3
TGCAGCGTTGGATTGGACAACTACGAGCAGTACTTC CSVGLDNYEQYF . TRBV29-1 12 . TRBJ2-7
TGTGCCTGGAGTGTACGTTGGGCGAACACTGAAGCTTTCTTT CAWSVRWANTEAFF . TRBV30 14 . TRBJ1-1
TGCGCCAGCAGCCCGGGCGGACAGTCCGTGCGCTATGGCTACACCTTC CASSPGGQSVRYGYTF . TRBV4-3 16 . TRBJ1-2
TGTGCCAGCGAGCCGACGGCAGGATCCACTGAAGCTTTCTTT CASEPTAGSTEAFF . TRBV27 14 . TRBJ1-1
TGTGCCAGCAGTGACACGGGGTTGGGCACTGAAGCTTTCTTT CASSDTGLGTEAFF . TRBV2 14 . TRBJ1-1
TGTGCCAGTCTGACCAGCGGAGCCTCTAAAGGGTACAATGAGCAGTTCTTC CASLTSGASKGYNEQFF . TRBV25-1 17 few TRBJ2-1
TGTGCCAGCAGCCCCGACAGGGACTATGGCTACACCTTC CASSPDRDYGYTF TRBD1 TRBV7-2 13 few TRBJ1-2